The source of this TCR beta chain is a study of blood T cell repertoires in COVID-19. About the research overall: From the United States, Italy and Spain came samples of acute and convalescent COVID-19. The cDNA or gDNA used as material had been derived from T cells, B-cell-depleted T cells, or PBMCs.

Produced via immunoSEQ multiplex PCR; TCRdb's table is partial and in-frame only. The sample includes about 360,000 clones, 75% to 90% seen only once; the top ten take roughly 7.1%. The sequenced sample was peripheral blood. This receptor was identified in a woman aged 55 to 70 with COVID-19, enrolled during active disease.

CDR3: CASSAGQGAIYEQYF. The CDR3 nucleotides are TGTGCCAGCAGCGCGGGACAGGGGGCTATCTACGAGCAGTACTTC. The chain employs TRBV9 and TRBJ2-7; 12 bases agree with TRBD1. This CDR3 has 15 residues. In germline, CDR1 is SGDLS, CDR2 YYNGEE. V lost 3 bases, J lost 3 bases, and 4 bases stayed unmatched.